The next 5 T cell receptor beta chains were all read from a single sample in a study of cytomegalovirus exposure and HLA in healthy donors. The PCR made use of 60 Vbeta and 13 Jbeta primers. Clones were sequenced by immunoSEQ multiplex PCR, and TCRdb holds only the in-frame ones, with some missing. The sample has 150,000 to 200,000 clones, roughly four fifths seen once. The specimen was PBMCs. These receptors were taken from a man in his late teens or twenties in good health and CMV-seronegative.

The J gene is TRBJ2-3, the V gene TRBV28; no reliable D call. The germline V and J ends were trimmed by 6 bases and 2 bases, with 12 bases remaining between them. The CDR3 sequence is 14 residues long. Germline V lookup: CDR1 MDHEN, CDR2 SYDVKM. CDR3: CASRYSINTDTQYF. The CDR3, as DNA: TGTGCCAGCAGATACTCCATAAACACAGATACGCAGTATTTT.

The chain recombines TRBV29-1 with TRBJ2-2; D is uncertain. The CDR3 has 11 amino acids. V shed 4 bases and J shed 4 bases, with 4 bases lying between them. Per the germline V gene, CDR1 is SQVTM and CDR2 is ANQGSEA. CDR3 loop: CSVASTGELFF. CDR3 DNA: TGCAGCGTTGCGAGCACCGGGGAGCTGTTTTTT.

Only one count was recorded for this clone. V usage is TRBV13 and J usage is TRBJ1-2; 7 nucleotides agree with TRBD1. V lost 4 bases and J lost 0; bases outside the gene matches: 8. The CDR3 is 16 residues long. Per germline, CDR1 PRHDT and CDR2 FYEKMQ (reference sequence). CDR3 in amino acids: CASSSLLDRANYGYTF. As DNA, the CDR3 is TGTGCCAGCAGCTCCTTACTAGACAGGGCTAACTATGGCTACACCTTC.

The rearrangement uses TRBV2 and TRBJ2-7, with TRBD1 matching over 9 bases. The germline CDR1 and CDR2 sequences are SNHLY and FYNNEI. V lost 6 bases, J lost 5 bases, and 11 bases stayed unmatched. This CDR3 has 15 amino acids. CDR3 loop: CASRDLDRGYDEQYF. In DNA, the CDR3 is TGTGCCAGCAGGGACCTTGACAGGGGGTACGACGAGCAGTACTTC.

The V call is TRBV7-2, the J call TRBJ2-7; 8 positions agree with TRBD2. J was trimmed by 0 bases and V by 3 bases; bases with no gene match: 4. CDR1 is SGHTA and CDR2 is FQGNSA in the germline V gene. The CDR3 covers 15 residues. The CDR3 DNA reads as TGTGCCAGCAGCTTTAGGGCGGGGGGCTCCTACGAGCAGTACTTC. Its translation is CASSFRAGGSYEQYF.